The source of this T cell receptor (beta chain) is a study of blood T cells in healthy people across ages (dated by TCRdb to the mid-2010s). Looking at the study overall: In model experiments, roughly one uniquely barcoded TCR beta cDNA molecule per two T cells was captured by template switching. Donors of different ages were randomly distributed across sequencing lanes to avoid experimental bias. The study analyzed two additional independent replicas of 1 million unique cDNA reads from the same blood draw for two donors, one aged 18 to 29 and one aged 80 or older. The donors were divided into four age groups: young (average 16 years), middle-aged (about 41), aged (approximately 62) and long-lived (82). Age-related changes in TCR beta repertoire diversity were measured in the study by deep sequencing normalized with unique cDNA molecular identifiers.

V is shortened by 1 base, J by 6 bases, and the region joining them spans 10 bases. Its CDR3 holds 14 amino acids, cysteine through phenylalanine. The read is trimmed to its CDR3 DNA, 42 bases read in frame from base 1. CDR1 is given as LGHDT and CDR2 as YNNKEL, both from the germline V gene (reference sequence). This clonotype was observed a handful of times. This receptor's antigen is unknown. No much larger clone exists at a distance of one base, and base qualities are not known. The approximately 39 donors, aged about 6 to 90 years, were systemically healthy Caucasian individuals from Russia. Each donor gave 9.5 to 10 milliliters of peripheral blood, drawn into EDTA-treated Vacutainer tubes. Ficoll-Paque density-gradient centrifugation was used to isolate PBMCs, with at least 6 million per sample. Total RNA, at least 6 micrograms per sample, was extracted from PBMCs with Trizol reagent. For every donor, an aliquot of PBMCs went through flow cytometry to measure the percentages of naive CD45RAhigh/CD27high T cells.

Broad study findings and their caveats: Estimates of total diversity based on one million sequenced T cells were considered lower bounds and underestimates. Observed TCR beta diversity per million T cells fell roughly linearly with age, and a significant reduction was already apparent by age around 40. Donor CMV infection status was unknown, potentially confounding age-related changes in expanded clonotypes. Compared with the aged group, the long-lived group had more naive CD4+ T cells, fewer expanded clones and increased TCR diversity, a pattern suggesting age selection. The percentage of naive T cells measured by flow cytometry correlated strongly with observed TCR beta diversity. Since profiling was done on bulk unsorted PBMCs, naive and antigen-experienced compartments could not be conclusively compared.

The protocol used for the library was 5' RACE. Sequencer: Illumina HiSeq 2500. The second PCR ran for about 7 to 11 cycles and used a J-beta primer mix along with a sample-barcoded 5' primer. Each TCR beta cDNA molecule received a unique molecular identifier from a template-switch 5' adaptor carrying 12 random nucleotides. Each sample yielded at least 3 million CDR3-containing paired-end reads. All of the RNA was converted into first-strand cDNA using the Mint cDNA synthesis kit, with a TRBC-specific oligonucleotide serving as the primer. All cDNA was treated with uracil-DNA glycosylase and then went through a first 18-cycle PCR with the universal primers M1SS and BC2_uni_R. The study's own analysis went as follows. Each sample was normalized by randomly selecting 1 million high-quality reads, each carrying a distinct molecular identifier. Instead of being binned into consensus sequences, reads with shared molecular identifiers were discarded. MiTCR, set to a Q25 quality threshold and the strictest error-elimination algorithm, was used for CDR3 identification, clonotype clustering and error correction. A nonparametric unseen species model with Euler transformation was used to estimate lower-bound total TCR beta diversity. Using fastp trimming at Q25 and MiXCR clonotype assembly, TCRdb reanalyzed the public sequencing data and kept in-frame beta chains. CDR3 protein sequences are deduplicated, and each keeps its most common genes and DNA. The V and J calls and clone size come from TCRdb's table, not from the authors' own analysis. The sample records approximately 1.5 million distinct CDR3 sequences, approximately 43% of which are singletons. The top ten clones comprise approximately 4.1% of the sample.

Source material: blood. The chain is made from TRBV3-1 and TRBJ2-1; confidence is insufficient to name the D gene. This TCR was sampled from a woman between 18 and 30 years old in good health. The CDR3 protein is CASSQVGSLNEQFF. The DNA sequence is given as TGTGCCAGCAGCCAAGTGGGTAGCCTCAATGAGCAGTTCTTC.